This TCR beta chain derives from a study of human T cells and chemical hapten exposure. Across the whole study: Diphenylcyclopropenone doses were given weekly to the scalps of patients across the roughly 25-week study. Study outcomes and limitations: PT1 expanded TCR numbers rose with patch test score.

As for time point: patch test 2, 6 weeks after DPC sensitization. Treatment noted: therapeutic diphenylcyclopropenone sensitization with weekly scalp DPC. Whole blood that had not been fractionated was the source of extracted total RNA. TCRdb re-analysed the RACE reads in MiXCR, keeping a single row per CDR3 protein. The sample has around 80,000 distinct CDR3 sequences; about 6.6% are singletons. V was pared by 5 bases and J by 5 bases, with 4 bases between. Germline V CDR1 and CDR2: MNHEY, SVGEGT. The length of the CDR3 is 11 residues. At least ten counts were recorded for this clonotype. Its matching antigen is unknown.

The sequence was collected from a woman aged 25 to 39 with alopecia areata. Some clones in this sample may be carry-over from other donors' samples. The source material was whole blood, sampled in connection with sensitization to the hapten diphenylcyclopropenone (DPC). This chain uses TRBV6-2 or TRBV6-3 with TRBJ2-4; D gene unclear. The CDR3 is CASSQENIQYF. As DNA, the CDR3 is TGTGCCAGCAGTCAGGAAAACATTCAGTACTTC.